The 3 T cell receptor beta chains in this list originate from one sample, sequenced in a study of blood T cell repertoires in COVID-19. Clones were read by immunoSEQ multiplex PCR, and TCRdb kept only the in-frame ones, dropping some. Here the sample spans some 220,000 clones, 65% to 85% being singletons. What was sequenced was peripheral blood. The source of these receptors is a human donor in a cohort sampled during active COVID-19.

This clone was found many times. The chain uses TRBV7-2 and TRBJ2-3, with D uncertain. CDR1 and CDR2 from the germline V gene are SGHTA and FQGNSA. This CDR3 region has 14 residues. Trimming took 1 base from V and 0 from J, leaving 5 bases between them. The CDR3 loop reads CASSLGASTDTQYF. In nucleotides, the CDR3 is TGTGCCAGCAGCTTAGGGGCTAGCACAGATACGCAGTATTTT.

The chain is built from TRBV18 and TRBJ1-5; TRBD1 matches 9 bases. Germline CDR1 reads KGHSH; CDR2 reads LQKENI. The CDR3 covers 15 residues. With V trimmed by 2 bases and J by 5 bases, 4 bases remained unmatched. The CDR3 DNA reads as TGTGCCAGCTCACCAGGGACAGGGTCTGATCAGCCCCAGCATTTT. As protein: CASSPGTGSDQPQHF.

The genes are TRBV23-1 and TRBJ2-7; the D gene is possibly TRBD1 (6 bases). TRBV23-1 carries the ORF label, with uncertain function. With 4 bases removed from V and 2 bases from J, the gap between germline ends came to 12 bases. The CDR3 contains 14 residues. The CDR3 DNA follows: TGCGCCAGCAGTCCAAGGACAGTAGCCTACGAGCAGTACTTC. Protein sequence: CASSPRTVAYEQYF.